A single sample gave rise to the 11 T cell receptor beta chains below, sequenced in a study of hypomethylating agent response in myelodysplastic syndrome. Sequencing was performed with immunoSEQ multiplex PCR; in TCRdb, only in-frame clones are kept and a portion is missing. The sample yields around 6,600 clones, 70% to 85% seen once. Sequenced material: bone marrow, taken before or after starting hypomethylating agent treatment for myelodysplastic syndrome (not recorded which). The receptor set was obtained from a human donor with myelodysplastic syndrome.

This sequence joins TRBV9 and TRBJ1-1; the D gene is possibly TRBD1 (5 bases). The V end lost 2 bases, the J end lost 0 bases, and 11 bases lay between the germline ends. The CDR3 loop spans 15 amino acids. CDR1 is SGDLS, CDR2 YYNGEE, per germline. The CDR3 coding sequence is TGTGCCAGCAGCGTTGAGGGGAACATGAACACTGAAGCTTTCTTT. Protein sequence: CASSVEGNMNTEAFF.

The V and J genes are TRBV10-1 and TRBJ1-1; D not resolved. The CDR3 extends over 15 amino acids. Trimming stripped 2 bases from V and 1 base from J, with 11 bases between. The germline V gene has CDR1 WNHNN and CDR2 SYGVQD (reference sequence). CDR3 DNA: TGCGCCAGCAGTGAGGCGAAAGCGGGGAACACTGAAGCTTTCTTT. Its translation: CASSEAKAGNTEAFF.

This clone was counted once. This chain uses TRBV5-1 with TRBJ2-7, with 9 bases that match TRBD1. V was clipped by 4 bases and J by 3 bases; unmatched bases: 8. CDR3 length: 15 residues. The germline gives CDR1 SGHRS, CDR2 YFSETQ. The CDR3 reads CASSLLQGAVYEQYF. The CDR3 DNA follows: TGCGCCAGCAGCCTCCTACAGGGGGCTGTCTACGAGCAGTACTTC.

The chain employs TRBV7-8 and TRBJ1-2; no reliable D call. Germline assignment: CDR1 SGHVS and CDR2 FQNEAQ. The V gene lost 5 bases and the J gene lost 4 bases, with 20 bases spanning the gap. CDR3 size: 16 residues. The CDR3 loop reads CASSPRLDGILYGYTF. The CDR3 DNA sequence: TGTGCCAGCAGCCCCCGACTGGACGGGATTCTCTATGGCTACACCTTC.

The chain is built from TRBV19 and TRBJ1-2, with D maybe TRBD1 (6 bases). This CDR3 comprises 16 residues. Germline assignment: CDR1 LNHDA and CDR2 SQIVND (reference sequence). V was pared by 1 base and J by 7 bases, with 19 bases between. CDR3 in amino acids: CASSIGQALGKLGYTF. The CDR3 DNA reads TGTGCCAGTAGTATAGGACAGGCCCTCGGAAAGCTTGGCTACACCTTC.

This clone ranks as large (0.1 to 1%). The CDR3, as DNA: TGTGCCAGCAGGGCTCGACAAGAGATAACCTACGAGCAGTACTTC. Amino acid sequence: CASRARQEITYEQYF. The chain couples TRBV6-1 to TRBJ2-7; no firm D call. Looked up from germline, CDR1 is MNHNS and CDR2 is SASEGT. Trimming left V 6 bases short and J 2 bases short, with 17 bases between. The CDR3 is made up of 15 amino acids.

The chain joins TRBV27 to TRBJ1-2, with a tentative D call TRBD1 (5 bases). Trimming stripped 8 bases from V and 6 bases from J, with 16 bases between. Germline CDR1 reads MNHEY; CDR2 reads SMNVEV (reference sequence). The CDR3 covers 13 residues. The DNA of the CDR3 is TGTGCCAGCTTGGACACAACCCGGCATGGCTACACCTTC. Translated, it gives CASLDTTRHGYTF.

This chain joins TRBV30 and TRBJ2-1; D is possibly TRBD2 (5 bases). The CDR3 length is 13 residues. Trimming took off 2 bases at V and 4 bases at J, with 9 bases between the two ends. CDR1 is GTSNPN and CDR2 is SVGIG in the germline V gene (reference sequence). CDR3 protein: CAWSIGLYNEQFF. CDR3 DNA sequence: TGTGCCTGGAGTATAGGACTGTACAATGAGCAGTTCTTC.

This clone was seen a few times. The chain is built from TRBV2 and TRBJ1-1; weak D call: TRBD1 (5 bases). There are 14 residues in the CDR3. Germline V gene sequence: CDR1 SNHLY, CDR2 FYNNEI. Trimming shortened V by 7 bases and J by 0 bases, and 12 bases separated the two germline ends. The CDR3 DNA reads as TGTGCCAGCACGGCGGGGGGGATGAACACTGAAGCTTTCTTT. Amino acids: CASTAGGMNTEAFF.

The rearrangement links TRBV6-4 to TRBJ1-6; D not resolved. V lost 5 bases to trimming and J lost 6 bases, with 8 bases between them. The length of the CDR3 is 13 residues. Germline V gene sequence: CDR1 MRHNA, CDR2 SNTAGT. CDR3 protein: CASSRTVNSPLHF. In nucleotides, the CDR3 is TGTGCCAGCAGTCGTACAGTTAATTCACCCCTCCACTTT.

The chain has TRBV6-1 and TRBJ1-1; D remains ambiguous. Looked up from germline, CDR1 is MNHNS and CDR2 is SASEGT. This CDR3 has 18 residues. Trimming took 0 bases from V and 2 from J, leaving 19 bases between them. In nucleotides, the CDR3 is TGTGCCAGCAGTGAAGCCCTCTTGGGTGCAGGTTCCAACACTGAAGCTTTCTTT. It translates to CASSEALLGAGSNTEAFF.